The clone carrying this T cell receptor beta chain was seen many times. Antigen specificity is unknown. Those patients with uncontrolled infection, other autoimmune disease, pregnancy or lactation were excluded. This record belongs to a study of T cells in Graves' hyperthyroidism and ophthalmopathy. Study-level background: Specimen type is peripheral blood, collected at initial diagnosis prior to any treatment.

This CDR3 is 13 amino acids long. V gave up 3 bases and J gave up 6 bases, with 9 bases separating them. Germline V gene lookup returns CDR1 SGHTA and CDR2 FQGTGA. Amplified TCR beta CDR3 regions derived from RNA transcripts. With the HTBI primer set, the TCR CDR3 went through a first round of RT-PCR. TCRdb independently ran MiXCR on the multiplex PCR reads; one entry per CDR3 protein. The profile covers 360,000 or so distinct CDR3 sequences, with approximately 14% appearing a single time and roughly 20% taken by the ten largest. Study-wide points: A model built on 13 V-J features separated ophthalmopathy from stable hyperthyroidism. Most thyroid clonotypes expanded above 0.001 appeared in blood too.

The gene calls are TRBV7-3 and TRBJ2-1; no firm D call. The source is a woman between 55 and 75 years old with Graves' ophthalmopathy. The sequenced sample was blood. CDR3 in amino acids: CASSFNNGNEQFF. CDR3 in DNA: TGTGCCAGCAGCTTCAACAATGGCAATGAGCAGTTCTTC.